The T cell receptor beta chain described here comes from a study of control samples from healthy donors and cancer patients. The data were produced by immunoSEQ multiplex PCR, yet TCRdb's version contains in-frame clones alone and is incomplete. The data hold roughly 150,000 clones, with nearly 95% observed a single time. CDR3 length equals 15 residues. Per the germline V gene, CDR1 is MDHEN and CDR2 is SYDVKM. V gave up 6 bases and J gave up 7 bases, with 16 bases separating them. Sequencing input: blood. This chain joins TRBV28 and TRBJ1-6; TRBD1 might be the D (6 bases). The receptor's source is a man aged 50 or older in good health. CDR3 nucleotide sequence: TGTGCCAGCAGAGACTCGACAGGACTCAATTCACCCCTCCACTTT. This codes for CASRDSTGLNSPLHF.